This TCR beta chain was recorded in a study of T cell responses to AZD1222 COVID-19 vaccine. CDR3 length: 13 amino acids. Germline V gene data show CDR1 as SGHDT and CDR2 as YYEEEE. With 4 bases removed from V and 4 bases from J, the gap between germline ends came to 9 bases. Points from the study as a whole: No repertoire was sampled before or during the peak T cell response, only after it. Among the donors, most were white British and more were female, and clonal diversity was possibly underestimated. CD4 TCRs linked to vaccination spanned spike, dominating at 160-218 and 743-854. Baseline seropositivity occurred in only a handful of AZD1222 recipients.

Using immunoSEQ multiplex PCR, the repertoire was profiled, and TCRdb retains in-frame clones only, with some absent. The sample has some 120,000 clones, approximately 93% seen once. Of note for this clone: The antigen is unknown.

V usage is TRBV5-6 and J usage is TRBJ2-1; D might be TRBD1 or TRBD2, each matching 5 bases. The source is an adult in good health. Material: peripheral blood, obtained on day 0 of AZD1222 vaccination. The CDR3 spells CASSRDEYNEQFF. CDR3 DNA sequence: TGTGCCAGCAGCCGGGACGAATACAATGAGCAGTTCTTC.